This T cell receptor (beta chain) comes out of a study of graft-versus-host responses after intestinal transplantation. Some clones are missing from TCRdb's copy, which holds only in-frame ones; the method was immunoSEQ multiplex PCR. The sample carries 15,000 to 20,000 clones, 65% to 90% recorded once. The graft tissue was processed, and this released both intraepithelial and lamina propria lymphocytes. J gave up 4 bases and V 7 bases, and 13 bases lay outside the gene matches. The CDR3 has 19 amino acids. CDR1 is SGDLS and CDR2 is YYNGEE in the germline V gene. The receptor was derived from a human patient who received an intestinal transplant, so some T cells may come from the graft donor. V usage is TRBV9 and J usage is TRBJ2-2, with 16 positions matching TRBD2. The starting material was ileum tissue, obtained less than 600 days after intestinal transplantation. The CDR3 DNA is TGTGCCAGCCTCGGGACTAGCGGGGGGGCTGCTCGACCCACCGGGGAGCTGTTTTTT. The encoded protein is CASLGTSGGAARPTGELFF.